What follows are 30 T cell receptor beta chains derived from one specimen sequenced in a study of cytomegalovirus exposure and HLA in healthy donors. 60 Vbeta and 13 Jbeta primers were used in PCR. Libraries were prepared by immunoSEQ multiplex PCR; TCRdb keeps only in-frame clonotypes and omits some of them. This table has 150,000 to 200,000 clones, under 85% appearing once. Sequencing was done on a sample of PBMCs. The receptors shown here come from a man aged 50 to 60 in good health and CMV-seropositive.

This chain connects TRBV5-1 to TRBJ2-2, with D hard to call. The CDR3 contains 14 residues. The V gene lost 6 bases and the J gene lost 7 bases, with 16 bases spanning the gap. Germline assignment: CDR1 SGHRS and CDR2 YFSETQ. The CDR3 loop reads CASNPNSIGGELFF. CDR3 coding DNA: TGCGCCAGCAATCCGAACAGCATCGGCGGGGAGCTGTTTTTT. Complete variable domain (other parts from reference TRBV5-1 and TRBJ2-2): KAGVTQTPRYLIKTRGQQVTLSCSPISGHRSVSWYQQTPGQGLQFLFEYFSETQRNKGNFPGRFSGRQFSNSRSEMNVSTLELGDSALYLCASNPNSIGGELFFGEGSRLTVL.

This chain links TRBV27 with TRBJ2-6; D not certain. From germline, CDR1 is MNHEY and CDR2 SMNVEV (reference sequence). The CDR3 is made up of 16 amino acids. V was cut by 5 bases and J by 1 base, with 12 bases left in between. CDR3 DNA: TGTGCCAGCAGTCTGGAGTATCTGTCTGGGGCCAACGTCCTGACTTTC. It is translated as CASSLEYLSGANVLTF. Using reference TRBV27 and TRBJ2-6 for the parts outside the CDR3, the full variable domain is EAQVTQNPRYLITVTGKKLTVTCSQNMNHEYMSWYRQDPGLGLRQIYYSMNVEVTDKGDVPEGYKVSRKEKRNFPLILESPSPNQTSLYFCASSLEYLSGANVLTFGAGSRLTVL.

This chain connects TRBV27 to TRBJ2-7, with 7 nucleotides matching TRBD1. Germline CDR1 is MNHEY and CDR2 is SMNVEV (reference sequence). Trimming took 5 bases from V and 6 from J; bases not matched to a gene: 13. The CDR3 is 15 residues long. CDR3 in DNA: TGTGCCAGCAGTGCCTTCGACAGGGTTCCCTTCGAGCAGTACTTC. Its translation: CASSAFDRVPFEQYF.

This clone has just a few counts. The rearrangement uses TRBV2 and TRBJ1-5; the match to TRBD1 covers 10 bases. J was trimmed by 7 bases and V by 6 bases; bases with no gene match: 9. From germline, CDR1 is SNHLY and CDR2 FYNNEI. The CDR3 sequence is 15 residues long. CDR3 loop: CASRDRTGGQQPQHF. The DNA of the CDR3 is TGTGCCAGCAGGGATAGGACAGGGGGGCAGCAGCCCCAGCATTTT.

This clone showed up just a few times. CDR3 nucleotide sequence: TGCGCCAGCAGCCAACAAGCGGGAGTCGAGCAGTTCTTC. This translates into CASSQQAGVEQFF. The rearrangement links TRBV4-1 to TRBJ2-1; 8 bases are shared with TRBD2. The CDR3 is made up of 13 amino acids. Germline loops: CDR1 MGHRA, CDR2 YSYEKL. V trimming: 2 bases; J trimming: 10 bases; junction bases outside the gene matches: 4.

The chain couples TRBV25-1 to TRBJ1-6, with 7 bases fitting TRBD1. The length of the CDR3 is 14 residues. Germline V gene sequence: CDR1 MGHDK, CDR2 SYGVNS. With V trimmed by 7 bases and J by 10 bases, 10 bases remained unmatched. The CDR3 nucleotides read TGTGCCAGCACGGAGACAGGGATTGTATCACCCCTCCACTTT. Its translation: CASTETGIVSPLHF.

V is TRBV9 and J is TRBJ2-7; the match to TRBD2 covers 7 bases. V was pared by 0 bases and J by 5 bases, with 8 bases of the junction left unmatched. The V gene's germline CDR1 is SGDLS and CDR2 YYNGEE. The CDR3 extends over 15 amino acids. CDR3: CASSVVGGDLHEQYF. The CDR3 DNA reads as TGTGCCAGCAGCGTAGTGGGAGGGGATCTCCACGAGCAGTACTTC.

The V gene is TRBV14, the J gene TRBJ1-3; D unresolved. The CDR3 is 13 amino acids. V lost 4 bases to trimming and J lost 4 bases, with 8 bases between them. Germline V gene lookup returns CDR1 SGHDN and CDR2 FVKESK. The CDR3 spells CASSLSGGNTIYF. CDR3 DNA sequence: TGTGCCAGCAGCCTTAGCGGGGGAAACACCATATATTTT.

The chain couples TRBV5-1 to TRBJ1-3; 7 bases agree with TRBD1. The CDR3 runs 17 residues. Per germline, CDR1 SGHRS and CDR2 YFSETQ. Trimming cost V 2 bases and J 4 bases; bases outside gene matches: 12. CDR3 nucleotides: TGCGCCAGCAGCTTTCACCTCGGGGACAGTTCAGGAAACACCATATATTTT. Protein sequence: CASSFHLGDSSGNTIYF.

The genes are TRBV20-1 and TRBJ1-1; 8 bases line up with TRBD1. Trimming removed 3 bases from V and 14 bases from J; junction bases left unmatched: 8. CDR1 and CDR2 from the germline V gene are DFQATT and SNEGSKA (reference sequence). The CDR3 is 11 residues long. CDR3 sequence: CSASIRGPYFF. The DNA for the CDR3 is TGCAGTGCTAGCATCAGGGGGCCGTACTTCTTT.

CDR3 nucleotide sequence: TGTGCCAGCAGCTGGACTTCTGGCAATGAAAAACTGTTTTTT. Its translation is CASSWTSGNEKLFF. The chain couples TRBV7-2 to TRBJ1-4; D is unresolved. V lost 4 bases and J lost 5, with 11 bases in between. Germline V gene data show CDR1 as SGHTA and CDR2 as FQGNSA. The length of the CDR3 is 14 residues.

The J gene is TRBJ1-1, the V gene TRBV4-1, with 8 bases aligning to TRBD1. Germline loops: CDR1 MGHRA, CDR2 YSYEKL. The ends lost 6 bases at V and 7 bases at J; junction bases unmatched: 7. This CDR3 comprises 13 residues. The CDR3 DNA is TGCGCCAGCAGTCTAGGACAGGGCTTTGAAGCTTTCTTT. It yields the protein CASSLGQGFEAFF.

This chain joins TRBV5-1 and TRBJ2-3, with TRBD2 matching over 14 bases. The V gene end was trimmed by 4 bases and the J gene end by 0 bases; junction bases not matched to a gene: 10. Germline CDR1 reads SGHRS; CDR2 reads YFSETQ. The CDR3 spans 19 residues. The CDR3 DNA reads TGCGCCAGCAGCAAGGGACTAGCGGGGGTTCACATGAGCACAGATACGCAGTATTTT. Amino acids: CASSKGLAGVHMSTDTQYF.

The chain couples TRBV7-3 to TRBJ2-3; 7 bases are shared with TRBD2. Losses at the gene ends were 4 bases for V and 4 bases for J; bases not matched to a gene: 11. The CDR3 has 16 amino acids. CDR1 and CDR2 from the germline V gene are SGHTA and FQGTGA. CDR3 nucleotides: TGTGCCAGCAGCTCAGAGGTGTGGGGGGGGGCAGATACGCAGTATTTT. It encodes CASSSEVWGGADTQYF.

The J gene is TRBJ2-1, the V gene TRBV5-4; TRBD2 matches at 10 bases. This CDR3 spans 17 amino acids. Germline CDR1 and CDR2: SGHNT and YYREEE (reference sequence). The ends lost 0 bases at V and 0 bases at J; junction bases unmatched: 3. The CDR3 sequence: CASSLVSGGVSYNEQFF. The CDR3 bases are TGTGCCAGCAGCTTGGTCAGCGGGGGGGTCTCCTACAATGAGCAGTTCTTC.

J is TRBJ1-2 and V is TRBV6-6; D unresolved. The CDR3 sequence is 13 residues long. From germline, CDR1 is MNHNY and CDR2 SVGAGI (reference sequence). V was pared by 4 bases and J by 1 base, with 7 bases between. The CDR3 reads CASSFTDNYGYTF. As DNA, the CDR3 is TGTGCCAGCAGTTTTACAGATAACTATGGCTACACCTTC.

The J gene is TRBJ1-2, the V gene TRBV6-1; 7 positions agree with TRBD1. Looked up from germline, CDR1 is MNHNS and CDR2 is SASEGT. V shed 1 base and J 4 bases; nucleotides not matched to a gene: 6. The CDR3 is made up of 15 amino acids. The CDR3 here is CASSEGTGYIYGYTF. DNA of the CDR3: TGTGCCAGCAGTGAAGGGACAGGCTATATCTATGGCTACACCTTC.

The chain couples TRBV28 to TRBJ2-1; possible D gene TRBD2, 5 bases. This CDR3 spans 14 amino acids. V lost 6 bases and J 4 bases, leaving 13 bases between the germline ends. Germline CDR1 is MDHEN and CDR2 is SYDVKM. This chain's CDR3 is CASRAETEYNEQFF. DNA for the CDR3: TGTGCCAGCAGAGCGGAAACGGAATACAATGAGCAGTTCTTC.

The chain has TRBV15 and TRBJ2-7; possible D gene TRBD2, 5 bases. Germline CDR1 reads LNHNV; CDR2 reads YYDKDF (reference sequence). The CDR3 runs 15 residues. V was pared by 1 base and J by 6 bases, with 16 bases between. The DNA of the CDR3 is TGTGCCACCAGCAGAGTGCAACTAGGTCCCTGCGAGCAGTACTTC. Translation gives CATSRVQLGPCEQYF.

The chain links TRBV29-1 to TRBJ1-2, with D tentatively TRBD1 (6 bases). The CDR3 is 14 amino acids. The germline V gene encodes CDR1 SQVTM and CDR2 ANQGSEA. Deletions cut 1 base from V and 4 bases from J, with 13 bases between. In nucleotides, the CDR3 is TGCAGCGTTGAAGGGGTTGGGGGCTTCTATGGCTACACCTTC. It encodes CSVEGVGGFYGYTF.

The chain carries TRBV7-9 and TRBJ2-6; D uncertain. This CDR3 contains 16 residues. Germline CDR1 is SEHNR and CDR2 is FQNEAQ (reference sequence). Trimming left V 7 bases short and J 0 bases short, with 13 bases between. This CDR3 is CASTISLNSGANVLTF. DNA for the CDR3: TGTGCCAGCACCATCTCACTTAACTCTGGGGCCAACGTCCTGACTTTC. Together with reference TRBV7-9 and TRBJ2-6, the CDR3 gives the full variable domain: DTGVSQNPRHKITKRGQNVTFRCDPISEHNRLYWYRQTLGQGPEFLTYFQNEAQLEKSRLLSDRFSAERPKGSFSTLEIQRTEQGDSAMYLCASTISLNSGANVLTFGAGSRLTVL.

This chain links TRBV18 with TRBJ2-2, with TRBD1 matching over 7 bases. Trimming cost V 5 bases and J 2 bases; bases outside gene matches: 2. The germline gives CDR1 KGHSH, CDR2 LQKENI. The CDR3 is 14 amino acids. Here the CDR3 DNA reads TGTGCCAGCTCAGACAGGGAAAACACCGGGGAGCTGTTTTTT. Translation gives CASSDRENTGELFF.

The J gene is TRBJ2-7, the V gene TRBV15; D not certain. CDR1 and CDR2 from the germline V gene are LNHNV and YYDKDF (reference sequence). The CDR3 spans 14 residues. The V end lost 0 bases, the J end lost 7 bases, and 13 bases lay between the germline ends. CDR3 DNA: TGTGCCACCAGCAGAGATGGCGCCGCGGAGGAGCAGTACTTC. Translated: CATSRDGAAEEQYF.

This chain joins TRBV5-6 and TRBJ1-5, with a weak D call TRBD1 (5 bases). Trimming removed 3 bases from V and 9 bases from J, with 10 bases in between. The V gene's germline CDR1 is SGHDT and CDR2 YYEEEE. CDR3 length equals 12 residues. Here the CDR3 DNA reads TGTGCCAGCAGCTCTGGGGGGTCGCCCCAGCATTTT. This translates into CASSSGGSPQHF.

The sample holds a few counts of this clone. This chain joins TRBV30 and TRBJ2-7; tentative D call: TRBD1 (5 bases). The CDR3 is 13 amino acids. V lost 5 bases, J lost 0 bases, and 11 bases lay in between. Looked up from germline, CDR1 is GTSNPN and CDR2 is SVGIG (reference sequence). The CDR3 nucleotides read TGTGCCTGGGACAGCTCTAGCTCCTACGAGCAGTACTTC. Protein: CAWDSSSSYEQYF.

V is TRBV27 and J is TRBJ2-5, with TRBD2 matching over 7 bases. The J call could be wrong; TRBJ2-7 is a better fit for the DNA end. Germline V gene data show CDR1 as MNHEY and CDR2 as SMNVEV (reference sequence). This CDR3 comprises 14 residues. The CDR3 nucleotides read TGTGCCAGCAGTTTTTTGGCTAGCGGCAACGAGCAGTACTTC. Encoded protein: CASSFLASGNEQYF.

The chain is built from TRBV11-1 and TRBJ1-6; TRBD1 matches 7 bases. After removal of 1 base from V and 10 bases from J, the junction contained 7 bases not matched to a gene. The CDR3 loop spans 15 amino acids. The germline V gene has CDR1 SGHAT and CDR2 FQDESV (reference sequence). In DNA form, the CDR3 reads TGTGCCAGCAGCTTAGAGACCGGGACAGAGTCACCCCTCCACTTT. This gives the protein CASSLETGTESPLHF.

J is TRBJ1-5 and V is TRBV6-6; 8 bases fit TRBD1. V lost 0 bases to trimming and J lost 7 bases; unmatched junction nucleotides: 2. The germline CDR1 and CDR2 sequences are MNHNY and SVGAGI (reference sequence). The length of the CDR3 is 14 residues. The CDR3 nucleotides are TGTGCCAGCAGTTACTCGACAGGGGAACAGCCCCAGCATTTT. It encodes CASSYSTGEQPQHF.

The V call is TRBV27, the J call TRBJ2-1; TRBD2 agrees at 9 bases. Germline CDR1 reads MNHEY; CDR2 reads SMNVEV (reference sequence). The CDR3 spans 15 residues. Losses at the gene ends were 3 bases for V and 5 bases for J; bases not matched to a gene: 5. As DNA, the CDR3 is TGTGCCAGCAGTTTGGTAGCGGGAGATCACAATGAGCAGTTCTTC. Translated: CASSLVAGDHNEQFF.

The J gene is TRBJ2-2, the V gene TRBV6-5, with TRBD1 identical over 7 bases. Trimming took 4 bases from V and 4 from J; bases not matched to a gene: 9. Per germline, CDR1 MNHEY and CDR2 SVGAGI. This CDR3 has 16 amino acids. The CDR3 loop is CASSLKTGRSTGELFF. CDR3 sequence (DNA): TGTGCCAGCAGTTTAAAGACAGGGCGTAGCACCGGGGAGCTGTTTTTT.